Below, 2 T cell receptor beta chains from the same sample are listed, as sequenced in a study of T cells in Graves' hyperthyroidism and ophthalmopathy. RNA transcripts served as the template for amplifying TCR beta CDR3 regions. The study used the HTBI primer set for a first-round RT-PCR of the TCR CDR3. TCRdb passed the multiplex PCR reads through MiXCR, listing each CDR3 protein once. The table records 270,000 or so distinct CDR3 sequences, approximately 14% of them present only once. Source material: blood. The receptor source for this set is a woman aged 50 to 60 with Graves' hyperthyroidism that later progressed to Graves' ophthalmopathy.

There are many counts of this clonotype. The chain carries TRBV5-1 and TRBJ2-3, with D possibly being TRBD2 (6 bases). CDR1 SGHRS and CDR2 YFSETQ come from the germline V gene. Trimming took 6 bases from V and 2 from J, leaving 16 bases between them. CDR3 size: 15 residues. CDR3 coding DNA: TGCGCCAGCAACCTTCTAGCGACCTCCACAGATACGCAGTATTTT. It codes for CASNLLATSTDTQYF. Supplemented by reference TRBV5-1 and TRBJ2-3, the full variable domain reads KAGVTQTPRYLIKTRGQQVTLSCSPISGHRSVSWYQQTPGQGLQFLFEYFSETQRNKGNFPGRFSGRQFSNSRSEMNVSTLELGDSALYLCASNLLATSTDTQYFGPGTRLTVL.

This clonotype was seen at least ten times. The chain links TRBV27 to TRBJ2-3; TRBD2 matches 9 bases. The length of the CDR3 is 16 residues. Germline CDR1 reads MNHEY; CDR2 reads SMNVEV (reference sequence). J gave up 3 bases and V 2 bases, and 6 bases lay outside the gene matches. The CDR3 coding sequence is TGTGCCAGCAGTTTAAACGGGGGACTAGCAACAGATACGCAGTATTTT. This encodes CASSLNGGLATDTQYF.